This T cell receptor (beta chain) was captured in a study of T-cell reconstitution after alpha-beta-depleted transplantation in children. A TCRbeta library incorporating unique molecular identifiers was prepared. TCRdb called the PCR reads again in MiXCR, with one record for every CDR3 protein. Here the sample spans fewer than 700,000 distinct CDR3 sequences, under 25% being singletons. The V gene's germline CDR1 is KGHSY and CDR2 FQNENV. This CDR3 is built from 14 residues. V lost 10 bases and J lost 2, with 15 bases in between. Here the sequenced sample was PBMCs, mostly from graft donor cells, taken 360 days after TCRalphabeta/CD19-depleted stem cell transplant. The receptor's source is a boy in the first two years of life who had a stem cell transplant for acute myeloid leukemia, so the T cells may come from the graft donor. V usage is TRBV16 and J usage is TRBJ2-1, with a tentative D call TRBD1 (6 bases). The CDR3 coding sequence is TGTGCCAATTCCGGACAGCCCGCCTACAATGAGCAGTTCTTC. Translation: CANSGQPAYNEQFF.